Shown below are 16 T cell receptor beta chains from a single sample sequenced in a study of identical twins. TCRdb reprocessed the 5' RACE reads via MiXCR and lists one record per CDR3 protein. The sample holds a few hundred thousand distinct CDR3 sequences, 20% to 25% seen once. These same data were also listed under a study on T cells expressing NK-cell markers.

The sample consisted of CD4+ T cells sorted from blood. The receptors here all came from a woman aged 18-29 years in good health.

A single count supports this clonotype. This chain links TRBV20-1 with TRBJ2-3, with TRBD2 identical over 9 bases. After removal of 0 bases from V and 4 bases from J, the junction contained 5 bases not matched to a gene. Per germline, CDR1 DFQATT and CDR2 SNEGSKA (reference sequence). The CDR3 runs 15 residues. The CDR3 loop reads CSARDPKRGADTQYF. CDR3 nucleotide sequence: TGCAGTGCTAGAGATCCCAAGCGGGGGGCAGATACGCAGTATTTT.

This clonotype was seen only a few times. This sequence joins TRBV6-1 and TRBJ2-7, with TRBD1 matching over 9 bases. Germline CDR1 reads MNHNS; CDR2 reads SASEGT. This CDR3 region has 14 residues. The V segment lost 4 bases and the J segment 3 bases; nucleotides outside the gene matches: 4. This CDR3 is CASSGWDRVYEQYF. DNA of the CDR3: TGTGCCAGCAGTGGCTGGGACAGGGTCTACGAGCAGTACTTC.

This clonotype was counted only a few times. The chain couples TRBV6-1 to TRBJ2-5; tentatively, D is TRBD1 (5 bases). From germline, CDR1 is MNHNS and CDR2 SASEGT. V lost 6 bases and J 5 bases, leaving 16 bases between the germline ends. This CDR3 spans 14 amino acids. The CDR3 nucleotides are TGTGCCAGCAGCCTCCGCTGGAAGGGGGAGACCCAGTACTTC. As protein: CASSLRWKGETQYF.

The chain combines TRBV20-1 with TRBJ2-3; 10 bases line up with TRBD2. Germline assignment: CDR1 DFQATT and CDR2 SNEGSKA (reference sequence). Trimming removed 5 bases from V and 2 bases from J; junction bases left unmatched: 4. This CDR3 has 14 amino acids. CDR3 sequence: CSAQLAGATDTQYF. The CDR3 DNA is TGCAGTGCTCAGCTAGCGGGGGCCACAGATACGCAGTATTTT.

The CDR3 protein is CATSTLLNTEAFF. CDR3 DNA: TGTGCCACCTCGACCTTATTGAACACTGAAGCTTTCTTT. V and J are TRBV9 and TRBJ1-1; D uncertain. This CDR3 is built from 13 residues. The germline V gene encodes CDR1 SGDLS and CDR2 YYNGEE. Deletions cut 9 bases from V and 0 bases from J, with 12 bases between.

The chain couples TRBV20-1 to TRBJ2-3; 12 bases match TRBD2. The germline gives CDR1 DFQATT, CDR2 SNEGSKA (reference sequence). The CDR3 covers 15 residues. Unmatched junction bases numbered 7, after V lost 5 bases and J lost 4 bases. The CDR3 nucleotides are TGCAGTGCTGCAACTAGCGGGGGGCCCCCAGATACGCAGTATTTT. Its protein is CSAATSGGPPDTQYF.

The rearrangement uses TRBV20-1 and TRBJ2-1; tentatively, D is TRBD2 (5 bases). The germline CDR1 and CDR2 sequences are DFQATT and SNEGSKA (reference sequence). With 2 bases removed from V and 5 bases from J, the gap between germline ends came to 10 bases. The CDR3 has 13 residues. The CDR3 protein is CSARRGRDNEQFF. The CDR3 nucleotides are TGCAGTGCTAGACGCGGGCGAGACAATGAGCAGTTCTTC.

This clonotype was counted a few times. The genes are TRBV5-1 and TRBJ1-1, with 11 bases lining up with TRBD1. Germline CDR1 SGHRS, CDR2 YFSETQ. This CDR3 region has 14 residues. V trimming: 5 bases; J trimming: 4 bases; junction bases outside the gene matches: 4. CDR3 DNA sequence: TGCGCCAGCAGTTGGGACAGGGGGGGCACTGAAGCTTTCTTT. Protein sequence: CASSWDRGGTEAFF.

V gene TRBV10-3 combines with J gene TRBJ2-3; tentative D call: TRBD2 (6 bases). Germline CDR1 and CDR2: ENHRY and SYGVKD. This CDR3 spans 17 amino acids. V shed 6 bases and J shed 1 base, with 20 bases lying between them. The CDR3 loop reads CAIRTRILGGGTDTQYF. CDR3 DNA sequence: TGTGCCATCAGAACCAGGATTCTGGGGGGTGGCACAGATACGCAGTATTTT.

J is TRBJ2-5 and V is TRBV4-1; D could derive from TRBD1 or TRBD2 (5 bases each). Trimming took off 0 bases at V and 6 bases at J, with 8 bases between the two ends. Germline V lookup: CDR1 MGHRA, CDR2 YSYEKL. This CDR3 is 13 amino acids long. The CDR3 DNA sequence: TGCGCCAGCAGCCAAGAGGGGGTGAAGACCCAGTACTTC. Residues: CASSQEGVKTQYF.

This clonotype was seen at least ten times. The chain uses TRBV6-5 and TRBJ2-2, with 9 positions matching TRBD1. This CDR3 has 15 residues. Per germline, CDR1 MNHEY and CDR2 SVGAGI. V was clipped by 4 bases and J by 3 bases; unmatched bases: 3. CDR3 nucleotide sequence: TGTGCCAGCAGTTTACAGGGGGCGGACACCGGGGAGCTGTTTTTT. Translated: CASSLQGADTGELFF.

This clonotype was seen a handful of times. The chain is built from TRBV29-1 and TRBJ2-3; D not resolved. This CDR3 has 15 amino acids. Trimming took off 4 bases at V and 6 bases at J, with 20 bases between the two ends. Per the germline V gene, CDR1 is SQVTM and CDR2 is ANQGSEA. For the CDR3, the DNA is TGCAGCGTTGCCGCCCGGAATCTGGTTTCCGATACGCAGTATTTT. The encoded protein is CSVAARNLVSDTQYF.

The chain is built from TRBV7-9 and TRBJ2-7; TRBD1 is a possible D gene (5 bases). The CDR3 totals 15 residues. Trimming stripped 3 bases from V and 3 bases from J, with 15 bases between. The germline V gene encodes CDR1 SEHNR and CDR2 FQNEAQ (reference sequence). In DNA form, the CDR3 reads TGTGCCAGCAGCTTTGGTAGTAGGGGATACTACGAGCAGTACTTC. Translating it yields CASSFGSRGYYEQYF.

The J gene is TRBJ2-4, the V gene TRBV20-1; 7 bases fit TRBD2. In germline, CDR1 is DFQATT, CDR2 SNEGSKA (reference sequence). The CDR3 totals 13 residues. With V trimmed by 5 bases and J by 5 bases, 6 bases remained unmatched. The DNA for the CDR3 is TGCAGTGCTCGGCCTAGCGGTGAAAACATTCAGTACTTC. Its translation is CSARPSGENIQYF.

The sample holds a few counts of this clonotype. The chain links TRBV5-1 to TRBJ1-4, with D possibly TRBD1 on 5 matching bases. Per germline, CDR1 SGHRS and CDR2 YFSETQ. The CDR3 is 13 amino acids. Trimming left V 5 bases short and J 8 bases short, with 13 bases between. The CDR3 sequence is CASRAGGEEKLFF. The CDR3 DNA follows: TGCGCCAGCAGAGCTGGGGGGGAGGAAAAACTGTTTTTT.

The CDR3 is CASSFSYMNTEAFF. CDR3 DNA sequence: TGCGCCAGCAGCTTCTCCTACATGAACACTGAAGCTTTCTTT. The chain combines TRBV5-1 with TRBJ1-1; D remains unclear. The CDR3 has 14 residues. V lost 2 bases to trimming and J lost 0 bases, with 8 bases between them. Per germline, CDR1 SGHRS and CDR2 YFSETQ.